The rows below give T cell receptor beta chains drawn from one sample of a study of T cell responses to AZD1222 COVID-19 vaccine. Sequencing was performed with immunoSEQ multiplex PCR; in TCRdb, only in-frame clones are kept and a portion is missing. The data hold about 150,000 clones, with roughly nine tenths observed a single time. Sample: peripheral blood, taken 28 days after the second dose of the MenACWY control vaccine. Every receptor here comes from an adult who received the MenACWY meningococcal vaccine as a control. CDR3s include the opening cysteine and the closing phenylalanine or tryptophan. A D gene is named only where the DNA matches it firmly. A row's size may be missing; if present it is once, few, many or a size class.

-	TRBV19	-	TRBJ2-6	CASSIWRGTGANVLTF	TGTGCCAGTAGTATTTGGAGGGGAACTGGGGCCAACGTCCTGACTTTC
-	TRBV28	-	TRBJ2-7	CASTGGRGIEQYF	TGTGCCAGCACCGGGGGCAGGGGTATTGAGCAGTACTTC
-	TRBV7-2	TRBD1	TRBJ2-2	CASSFRATGETGELFF	TGTGCCAGCAGCTTTCGAGCGACAGGGGAGACCGGGGAGCTGTTTTTT
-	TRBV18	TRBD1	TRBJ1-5	CASSPAGTGVNQPQHF	TGTGCCAGCTCACCAGCCGGGACAGGGGTCAATCAGCCCCAGCATTTT
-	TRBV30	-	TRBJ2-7	CAGRDGIGTEQYF	TGTGCCGGAAGAGACGGGATCGGGACCGAGCAGTACTTC
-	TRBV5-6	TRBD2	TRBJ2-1	CASSLWAGGNYNEQFF	TGTGCCAGCAGCTTGTGGGCGGGAGGGAACTACAATGAGCAGTTCTTC
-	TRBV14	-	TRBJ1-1	CASSQGERNTEAFF	TGTGCCAGCAGCCAGGGGGAGAGGAACACTGAAGCTTTCTTT
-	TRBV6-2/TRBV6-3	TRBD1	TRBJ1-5	CASSYSDDREGQPQHF	TGTGCCAGCAGTTACAGCGATGACAGGGAGGGGCAGCCCCAGCATTTT
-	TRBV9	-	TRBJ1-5	CASSVADNQPQHF	TGTGCCAGCAGCGTAGCCGACAATCAGCCCCAGCATTTT
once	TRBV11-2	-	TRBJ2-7	CASSFGTSYEQYF	TGTGCCAGCAGCTTCGGGACCTCCTACGAGCAGTACTTC
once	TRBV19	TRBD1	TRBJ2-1	CASSGWDRDNEQFF	TGTGCCAGTAGTGGTTGGGACAGGGACAATGAGCAGTTCTTC
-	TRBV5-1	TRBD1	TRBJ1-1	CASSWGTGGNTEAFF	TGCGCCAGCAGCTGGGGGACAGGGGGGAACACTGAAGCTTTCTTT
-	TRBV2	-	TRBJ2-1	CASSPWKTTPNEQFF	TGTGCCAGCAGCCCATGGAAGACAACGCCCAATGAGCAGTTCTTC
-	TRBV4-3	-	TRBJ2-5	CASSQDRVAGSETQYF	TGCGCCAGCAGCCAAGATAGGGTAGCAGGTAGCGAGACCCAGTACTTC
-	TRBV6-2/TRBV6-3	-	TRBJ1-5	CASSYRGVGNQPQHF	TGTGCCAGCAGTTACAGGGGAGTAGGCAATCAGCCCCAGCATTTT
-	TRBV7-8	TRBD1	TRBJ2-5	CASSQGQADQETQYF	TGTGCCAGCAGCCAGGGACAGGCCGATCAAGAGACCCAGTACTTC
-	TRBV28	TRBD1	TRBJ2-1	CASSFPGTEPRNEQFF	TGTGCCAGCAGTTTTCCCGGGACAGAGCCTAGGAATGAGCAGTTCTTC
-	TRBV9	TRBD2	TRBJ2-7	CASSASSGGASEQYF	TGTGCCAGCAGCGCATCTAGCGGGGGGGCCTCCGAGCAGTACTTC
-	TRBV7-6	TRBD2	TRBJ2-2	CASSLGPGGTGELFF	TGTGCCAGCAGCTTAGGTCCCGGGGGGACCGGGGAGCTGTTTTTT
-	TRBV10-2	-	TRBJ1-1	CASSEPRVVNTEAFF	TGCGCCAGCAGTGAGCCTAGGGTAGTAAACACTGAAGCTTTCTTT
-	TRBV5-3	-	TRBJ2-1	CARSFKESSYNEQFF	TGTGCCAGAAGCTTCAAGGAGAGCTCCTACAATGAGCAGTTCTTC
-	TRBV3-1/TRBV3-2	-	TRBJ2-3	CASSQGGPSTDTQYF	TGTGCCAGCAGCCAAGGTGGACCCAGCACAGATACGCAGTATTTT
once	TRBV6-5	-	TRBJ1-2	CASQQVGYGYTF	TGTGCCAGCCAGCAGGTCGGCTATGGCTACACCTTC
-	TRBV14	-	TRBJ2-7	CASSQMGPRGIGEQYF	TGTGCCAGCAGCCAAATGGGGCCGCGTGGGATCGGCGAGCAGTACTTC
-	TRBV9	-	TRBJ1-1	CASSVVATGVTEAFF	TGTGCCAGCAGCGTAGTGGCCACGGGTGTCACTGAAGCTTTCTTT
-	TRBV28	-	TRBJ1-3	CASSTATSGNTIYF	TGTGCCAGCAGTACAGCAACCTCTGGAAACACCATATATTTT
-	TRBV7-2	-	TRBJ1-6	CASTPTHNSPLHF	TGTGCCAGCACCCCCACCCATAATTCACCCCTCCACTTT
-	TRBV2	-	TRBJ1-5	CASEQGTGNQPQHF	TGTGCCAGCGAACAGGGCACCGGCAATCAGCCCCAGCATTTT
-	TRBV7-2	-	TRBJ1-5	CASSRDGGEPWPQHF	TGTGCCAGCAGCCGGGACGGAGGGGAGCCTTGGCCCCAGCATTTT
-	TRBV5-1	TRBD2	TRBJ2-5	CASSSLAGDKTQYF	TGCGCCAGCAGCTCCCTAGCGGGAGATAAGACCCAGTACTTC
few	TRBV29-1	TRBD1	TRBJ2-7	CSATPGQGAEQYF	TGCAGCGCCACTCCGGGACAGGGTGCCGAGCAGTACTTC
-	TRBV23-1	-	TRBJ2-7	CASSPSPRGGLYEQYF	TGCGCCAGCAGCCCATCCCCCAGGGGAGGACTCTACGAGCAGTACTTC
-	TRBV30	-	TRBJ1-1	CAWSAGGPEAFF	TGTGCCTGGAGTGCTGGGGGGCCTGAAGCTTTCTTT
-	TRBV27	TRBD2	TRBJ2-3	CASSLAGGPDTQYF	TGTGCCAGCTCCCTAGCGGGGGGCCCAGATACGCAGTATTTT
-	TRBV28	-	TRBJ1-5	CAITLQGNQPQHF	TGTGCCATCACTCTACAGGGCAATCAGCCCCAGCATTTT
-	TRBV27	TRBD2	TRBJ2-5	CASSSTSTGETQYF	TGTGCCAGCAGTTCGACTAGCACGGGGGAGACCCAGTACTTC
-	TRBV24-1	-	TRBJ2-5	CATSTSAETQYF	TGTGCCACCAGTACTAGTGCGGAGACCCAGTACTTC